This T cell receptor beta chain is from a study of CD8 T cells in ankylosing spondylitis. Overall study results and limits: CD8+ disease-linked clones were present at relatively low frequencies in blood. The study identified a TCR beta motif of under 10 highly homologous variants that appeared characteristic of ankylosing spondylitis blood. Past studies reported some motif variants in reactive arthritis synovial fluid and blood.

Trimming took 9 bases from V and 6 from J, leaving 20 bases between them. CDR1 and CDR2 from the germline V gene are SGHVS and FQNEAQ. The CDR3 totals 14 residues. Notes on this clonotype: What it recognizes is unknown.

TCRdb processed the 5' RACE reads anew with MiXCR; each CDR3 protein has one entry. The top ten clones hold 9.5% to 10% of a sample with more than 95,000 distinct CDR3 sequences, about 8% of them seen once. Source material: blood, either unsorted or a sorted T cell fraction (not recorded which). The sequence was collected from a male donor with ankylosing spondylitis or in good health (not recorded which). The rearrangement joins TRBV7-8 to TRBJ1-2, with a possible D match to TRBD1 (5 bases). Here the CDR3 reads CASSSGLSSHGYTF. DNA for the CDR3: TGTGCCAGTAGTTCGGGACTCTCCTCCCATGGCTACACCTTC.